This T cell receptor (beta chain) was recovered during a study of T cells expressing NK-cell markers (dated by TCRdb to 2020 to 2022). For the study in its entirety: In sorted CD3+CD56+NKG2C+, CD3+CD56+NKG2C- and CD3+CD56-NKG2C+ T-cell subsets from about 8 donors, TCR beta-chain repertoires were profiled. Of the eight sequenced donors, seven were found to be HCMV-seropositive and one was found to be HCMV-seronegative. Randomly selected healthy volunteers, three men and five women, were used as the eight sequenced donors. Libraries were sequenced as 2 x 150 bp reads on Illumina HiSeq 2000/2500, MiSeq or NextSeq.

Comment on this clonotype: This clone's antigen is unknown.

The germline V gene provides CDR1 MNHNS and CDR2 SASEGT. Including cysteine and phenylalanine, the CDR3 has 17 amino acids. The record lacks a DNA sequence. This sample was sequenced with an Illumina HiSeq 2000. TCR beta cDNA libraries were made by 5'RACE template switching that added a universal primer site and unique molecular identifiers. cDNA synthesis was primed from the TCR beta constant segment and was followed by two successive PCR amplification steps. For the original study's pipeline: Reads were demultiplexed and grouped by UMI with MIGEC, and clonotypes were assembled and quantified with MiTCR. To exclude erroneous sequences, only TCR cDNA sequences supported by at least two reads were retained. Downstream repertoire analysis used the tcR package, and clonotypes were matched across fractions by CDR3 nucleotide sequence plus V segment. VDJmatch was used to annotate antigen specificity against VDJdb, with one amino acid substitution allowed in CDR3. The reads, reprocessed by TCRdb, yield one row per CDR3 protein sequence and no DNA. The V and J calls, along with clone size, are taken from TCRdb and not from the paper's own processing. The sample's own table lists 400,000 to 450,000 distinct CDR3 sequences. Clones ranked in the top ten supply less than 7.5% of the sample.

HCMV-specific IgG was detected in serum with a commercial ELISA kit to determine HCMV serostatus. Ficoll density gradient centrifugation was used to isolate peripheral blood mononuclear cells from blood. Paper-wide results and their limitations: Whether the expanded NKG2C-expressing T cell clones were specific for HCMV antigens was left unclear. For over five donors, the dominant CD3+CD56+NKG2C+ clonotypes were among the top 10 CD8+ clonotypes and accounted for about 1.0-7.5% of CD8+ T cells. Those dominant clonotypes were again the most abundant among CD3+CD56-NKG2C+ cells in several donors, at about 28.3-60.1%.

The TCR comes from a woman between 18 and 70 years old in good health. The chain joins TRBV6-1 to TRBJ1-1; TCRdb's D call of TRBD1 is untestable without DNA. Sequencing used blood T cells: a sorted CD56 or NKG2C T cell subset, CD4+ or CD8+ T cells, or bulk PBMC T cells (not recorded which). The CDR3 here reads CASSISVPGQGFTEAFF.